This T cell receptor (beta chain) stems from a study of identical twins. This clonotype was detected only a few times. Trimming removed 4 bases from V and 5 bases from J, with 9 bases in between. Looked up from germline, CDR1 is SGHVS and CDR2 is FQNEAQ. This CDR3 comprises 12 residues. TCRdb re-analysed the 5' RACE reads in MiXCR, keeping a single row per CDR3 protein. The table lists roughly 540,000 distinct CDR3 sequences, around 20% of them singletons. These same records also appear under a second study, on T cells expressing NK-cell markers.

The material sequenced was CD4+ T cells sorted from blood. The chain uses TRBV7-8 and TRBJ2-7; unclear D gene. The sequence was obtained from a woman younger than 30 in good health. The CDR3 protein is CASSSPRDEQYF. The CDR3, as DNA: TGTGCCAGCAGCTCCCCCCGGGACGAGCAGTACTTC.